These 32 T cell receptor beta chains share one sample of origin, sequenced in a study of memory CD4+ T cells and cytomegalovirus serostatus. Single viable CD3+CD4+CD8-CD45RO+ cells were sorted as the memory CD4+ T cells. Method: immunoSEQ multiplex PCR; TCRdb's copy keeps in-frame clones and lacks some. This sample carries tens of thousands of clones, around 77% of them seen once, and the ten largest clones take 0.7% to 0.9%. Sequenced material: memory CD4+ T cells from blood. Every receptor here comes from an adult in good health and CMV-seronegative.

The chain couples TRBV2 to TRBJ1-3; 9 bases match TRBD1. Germline CDR1 SNHLY, CDR2 FYNNEI. The CDR3 runs 15 residues. With 4 bases clipped from V and 5 bases from J, the junction kept 6 bases outside the gene matches. The CDR3 protein is CASSVPGQGRNTIYF. The CDR3 nucleotides read TGTGCCAGCAGTGTACCGGGACAGGGCAGAAACACCATATATTTT.

This chain links TRBV5-1 with TRBJ2-5, with no clear D. The V gene lost 0 bases and the J gene lost 4 bases, with 13 bases spanning the gap. CDR3 length: 15 amino acids. Germline CDR1 and CDR2: SGHRS and YFSETQ. CDR3 sequence reads: CASSLADVLGETQYF. The CDR3 DNA sequence: TGCGCCAGCAGCTTGGCCGACGTGCTGGGAGAGACCCAGTACTTC.

This clone has just a few counts. The V and J genes are TRBV9 and TRBJ1-1; D remains unclear. V shed 1 base and J shed 1 base, with 5 bases lying between them. Per germline, CDR1 SGDLS and CDR2 YYNGEE. This CDR3 has 13 residues. CDR3 in amino acids: CASSVYRNTEAFF. CDR3 nucleotide sequence: TGTGCCAGCAGCGTATACAGGAACACTGAAGCTTTCTTT.

The chain uses TRBV28 and TRBJ2-7, with no clear D. The CDR3 contains 14 residues. The germline V and J ends were trimmed by 3 bases and 1 base, with 10 bases remaining between them. Germline CDR1 reads MDHEN; CDR2 reads SYDVKM. CDR3 nucleotides: TGTGCCAGCAGTTTGGGCACGGTATCCTACGAGCAGTACTTC. This translates into CASSLGTVSYEQYF.

The rearrangement uses TRBV19 and TRBJ1-5, with D unclear. V lost 7 bases, J lost 3 bases, and 10 bases lay in between. Germline V lookup: CDR1 LNHDA, CDR2 SQIVND (reference sequence). The CDR3 sequence is 13 residues long. The CDR3 spells CASKPTINQPQHF. The CDR3 region has the DNA TGTGCCAGTAAACCAACTATCAATCAGCCCCAGCATTTT.

This clone was picked up a small number of times. The rearrangement uses TRBV2 and TRBJ1-1; no definite D call. V was shortened by 10 bases and J by 4 bases, with 19 bases between the two germline ends. This CDR3 has 14 amino acids. CDR1 is SNHLY and CDR2 is FYNNEI in the germline V gene. The CDR3 sequence: CATTKSAIGTEAFF. CDR3 bases: TGTGCCACCACGAAGTCAGCGATAGGCACTGAAGCTTTCTTT.

About this clone: Different DNA sequences within this sample yield the same CDR3. The chain combines TRBV5-1 with TRBJ2-1; TRBD2 aligns across 8 bases. V lost 0 bases and J lost 5; bases outside the gene matches: 7. Germline-derived CDR1 and CDR2 are SGHRS and YFSETQ. This CDR3 spans 16 amino acids. CDR3 coding DNA: TGCGCCAGCAGCTTGGGTGGACTAGCAGGGGACAATGAGCAGTTCTTC. Its protein is CASSLGGLAGDNEQFF. The entire variable domain, with the rest obtained from reference TRBV5-1 and TRBJ2-1, is as follows: KAGVTQTPRYLIKTRGQQVTLSCSPISGHRSVSWYQQTPGQGLQFLFEYFSETQRNKGNFPGRFSGRQFSNSRSEMNVSTLELGDSALYLCASSLGGLAGDNEQFFGPGTRLTVL.

V usage is TRBV6-6 and J usage is TRBJ2-2; 8 bases are a match to TRBD1. The CDR3 length is 14 residues. Germline trimming cut 7 bases from V and 5 bases from J; bases unmatched to any gene: 6. Germline-derived CDR1 and CDR2 are MNHNY and SVGAGI (reference sequence). The CDR3: CASKRDRWTGELFF. CDR3 bases: TGTGCCAGCAAAAGGGACAGGTGGACCGGGGAGCTGTTTTTT.

This sequence joins TRBV18 and TRBJ1-4; D may be TRBD1 (5 bases). V lost 8 bases and J lost 8, with 12 bases in between. The CDR3 loop spans 12 amino acids. Germline V gene lookup returns CDR1 KGHSH and CDR2 LQKENI. The CDR3 is CASGGTGEKLFF. The CDR3 DNA reads TGTGCCAGCGGAGGGACGGGGGAAAAACTGTTTTTT.

The chain joins TRBV5-4 to TRBJ2-1; D is ambiguous. V dropped 2 bases and J dropped 0 bases, with 9 bases sitting between them. The CDR3 is 15 amino acids. The germline gives CDR1 SGHNT, CDR2 YYREEE (reference sequence). This CDR3 is CASSLDTPSYNEQFF. CDR3 in DNA: TGTGCCAGCAGCTTAGACACTCCCTCCTACAATGAGCAGTTCTTC.

The V gene is TRBV7-9, the J gene TRBJ1-2, with a tentative D call TRBD1 (5 bases). In germline, CDR1 is SEHNR, CDR2 FQNEAQ (reference sequence). Trimming took 1 base from V and 4 from J, leaving 7 bases between them. This CDR3 contains 13 residues. CDR3 protein: CASSLGGSYGYTF. The CDR3 DNA follows: TGTGCCAGCAGCTTAGGGGGGAGCTATGGCTACACCTTC.

The rearrangement joins TRBV7-9 to TRBJ2-1, with D possibly TRBD2 on 5 matching bases. From germline, CDR1 is SEHNR and CDR2 FQNEAQ (reference sequence). CDR3 length equals 13 residues. V gave up 1 base and J gave up 9 bases, with 10 bases separating them. CDR3: CASSLDEGAEQFF. Here the CDR3 DNA reads TGTGCCAGCAGCTTAGACGAGGGTGCTGAGCAGTTCTTC. The variable domain in full, with the rest retrieved from reference TRBV7-9 and TRBJ2-1, is DTGVSQNPRHKITKRGQNVTFRCDPISEHNRLYWYRQTLGQGPEFLTYFQNEAQLEKSRLLSDRFSAERPKGSFSTLEIQRTEQGDSAMYLCASSLDEGAEQFFGPGTRLTVL.

J is TRBJ2-7 and V is TRBV4-1; 11 nucleotides match TRBD1. V lost 4 bases to trimming and J lost 5 bases; unmatched junction nucleotides: 7. The CDR3 runs 15 residues. Germline CDR1 reads MGHRA; CDR2 reads YSYEKL. The DNA for the CDR3 is TGCGCCAGCAGCCCCGGACAGGGGGCGTTCAACGAGCAGTACTTC. It encodes CASSPGQGAFNEQYF.

This rearrangement joins TRBV9 to TRBJ1-4; 8 bases line up with TRBD1. Germline V gives CDR1 SGDLS, CDR2 YYNGEE. The CDR3 spans 15 residues. Losses at the gene ends were 4 bases for V and 8 bases for J; bases not matched to a gene: 10. CDR3 sequence (DNA): TGTGCCAGCAGCTCACGGACAGGGCTCGGGGAAAAACTGTTTTTT. Amino acid sequence: CASSSRTGLGEKLFF.

The V gene is TRBV4-2, the J gene TRBJ1-4; tentative D call: TRBD1 (6 bases). CDR3 size: 17 residues. Germline assignment: CDR1 LGHNA and CDR2 YNFKEQ. V lost 3 bases and J 0 bases, leaving 14 bases between the germline ends. The CDR3 region is CASSQTGPSSTNEKLFF. CDR3 sequence (DNA): TGTGCCAGCAGCCAGACAGGTCCCAGCTCAACTAATGAAAAACTGTTTTTT.

The chain joins TRBV5-1 to TRBJ1-1, with D unclear. There are 14 residues in the CDR3. The germline gives CDR1 SGHRS, CDR2 YFSETQ. Trimming shortened V by 0 bases and J by 4 bases, and 10 bases separated the two germline ends. CDR3 coding DNA: TGCGCCAGCAGCTTGGTGGACGCCGGCACTGAAGCTTTCTTT. Translation: CASSLVDAGTEAFF. The complete variable domain, with remaining parts taken from reference TRBV5-1 and TRBJ1-1, reads KAGVTQTPRYLIKTRGQQVTLSCSPISGHRSVSWYQQTPGQGLQFLFEYFSETQRNKGNFPGRFSGRQFSNSRSEMNVSTLELGDSALYLCASSLVDAGTEAFFGQGTRLTVV.

The chain employs TRBV13 and TRBJ2-6, with 8 bases aligning to TRBD1. CDR1 PRHDT and CDR2 FYEKMQ come from the germline V gene (reference sequence). V shed 5 bases, J shed 1 base, and the junction held 16 bases outside the gene matches. CDR3 size: 20 residues. The CDR3 loop is CASSLLDRGRSPSGANVLTF. For the CDR3, the DNA is TGTGCCAGCAGCCTCCTCGACAGGGGCAGGTCTCCGTCTGGGGCCAACGTCCTGACTTTC.

The chain employs TRBV7-8 and TRBJ2-3; no clear D. Trimming took 5 bases from V and 0 from J, leaving 6 bases between them. This CDR3 is 13 amino acids long. CDR1 is SGHVS, CDR2 FQNEAQ, per germline. The CDR3 DNA reads TGTGCCAGCAGCGAAGGGAGCACAGATACGCAGTATTTT. The encoded protein is CASSEGSTDTQYF.

Here the CDR3 reads CASSYTDRVGEQYF. CDR3 sequence (DNA): TGTGCCAGCAGTTACACGGACAGGGTGGGCGAGCAGTACTTC. The V and J genes are TRBV6-5 and TRBJ2-7; 8 bases are a match to TRBD1. This CDR3 spans 14 amino acids. Unmatched junction bases numbered 6, after V lost 2 bases and J lost 6 bases. CDR1 is MNHEY and CDR2 is SVGAGI in the germline V gene.

The V call is TRBV28, the J call TRBJ1-1; weak D call: TRBD1 (6 bases). Per the germline V gene, CDR1 is MDHEN and CDR2 is SYDVKM. Between the trimmed V and J ends, which lost 6 bases and 3 bases, there was a span of 20 bases. The CDR3 length is 16 residues. CDR3 residues: CASRGGARGPDTEAFF. CDR3 sequence (DNA): TGTGCCAGCAGAGGGGGGGCGCGGGGGCCAGACACTGAAGCTTTCTTT. The variable domain in full, with the rest retrieved from reference TRBV28 and TRBJ1-1, is DVKVTQSSRYLVKRTGEKVFLECVQDMDHENMFWYRQDPGLGLRLIYFSYDVKMKEKGDIPEGYSVSREKKERFSLILESASTNQTSMYLCASRGGARGPDTEAFFGQGTRLTVV.

The chain couples TRBV5-5 to TRBJ2-1; a possible D gene is TRBD2 (5 bases). The germline V gene has CDR1 SGHKS and CDR2 YYEKEE (reference sequence). The CDR3 is made up of 12 amino acids. Trimming left V 4 bases short and J 15 bases short, with 17 bases between. Here the CDR3 reads CASSLTDSEGFF. The CDR3, as DNA: TGTGCCAGCAGCCTGACGGACTCCGAGGGGTTCTTC.

The chain carries TRBV9 and TRBJ2-3, with D possibly being TRBD1 or TRBD2 (6 bases each). The germline V and J ends were trimmed by 4 bases and 3 bases, with 21 bases remaining between them. Germline loops: CDR1 SGDLS, CDR2 YYNGEE. The CDR3 contains 17 residues. The CDR3 DNA follows: TGTGCCAGCAGCCCGAGGGGGGTGAGCGGGCATACAGATACGCAGTATTTT. It codes for CASSPRGVSGHTDTQYF.

This chain connects TRBV6-5 to TRBJ2-3; TRBD2 matches at 9 bases. The CDR3 totals 14 residues. Germline V gene lookup returns CDR1 MNHEY and CDR2 SVGAGI. V gave up 6 bases and J gave up 5 bases; unmatched junction bases: 6. CDR3 residues: CASRAGGRVDTQYF. As DNA, the CDR3 is TGTGCCAGCAGGGCGGGGGGGCGCGTAGATACGCAGTATTTT.

The gene calls are TRBV9 and TRBJ2-5, with D hard to call. V was clipped by 1 base and J by 4 bases, with 14 bases between them. CDR1 and CDR2 (germline): SGDLS, YYNGEE. The CDR3 spans 15 residues. The CDR3 loop reads CASSVRQSDAETQYF. Here the CDR3 DNA reads TGTGCCAGCAGCGTAAGGCAGAGCGACGCAGAGACCCAGTACTTC.

V is TRBV2 and J is TRBJ1-4, with D possibly TRBD1 on 6 matching bases. The V gene's germline CDR1 is SNHLY and CDR2 FYNNEI. The CDR3 sequence is 13 residues long. V was pared by 4 bases and J by 5 bases, with 8 bases between. The CDR3 is CASSGQENEKLFF. CDR3 DNA sequence: TGTGCCAGCAGTGGACAGGAAAATGAAAAACTGTTTTTT.

In nucleotides, the CDR3 is TGCGCCAGCAGAGCCAGGGTTGACTATGGCTACACCTTC. Translated: CASRARVDYGYTF. This chain links TRBV5-1 with TRBJ1-2, with D tentatively TRBD1 (5 bases). The V end lost 5 bases, the J end lost 3 bases, and 11 bases lay between the germline ends. The V gene's germline CDR1 is SGHRS and CDR2 YFSETQ. The CDR3 covers 13 residues. Looking up the rest from reference TRBV5-1 and TRBJ1-2 gives the full variable domain: KAGVTQTPRYLIKTRGQQVTLSCSPISGHRSVSWYQQTPGQGLQFLFEYFSETQRNKGNFPGRFSGRQFSNSRSEMNVSTLELGDSALYLCASRARVDYGYTFGSGTRLTVV.

This clone was detected only once. The V gene is TRBV18, the J gene TRBJ1-5, with a weak D call TRBD1 (6 bases). The CDR3 totals 17 residues. The V gene's germline CDR1 is KGHSH and CDR2 LQKENI. V shed 4 bases and J shed 0 bases, with 16 bases lying between them. CDR3 nucleotide sequence: TGTGCCAGCTCACGTCTCGGGGGGCGGAATAGCAATCAGCCCCAGCATTTT. It codes for CASSRLGGRNSNQPQHF.

V is TRBV5-1 and J is TRBJ2-3; D uncertain. Trimming removed 1 base from V and 5 bases from J, with 8 bases in between. This CDR3 region has 13 residues. Per germline, CDR1 SGHRS and CDR2 YFSETQ. The CDR3 DNA follows: TGCGCCAGCAGCTTGACCCACAAAGATACGCAGTATTTT. This gives the protein CASSLTHKDTQYF.

The V call is TRBV6-5, the J call TRBJ1-6; TRBD1 might be the D (5 bases). There are 14 residues in the CDR3. Germline V CDR1 and CDR2: MNHEY, SVGAGI. V dropped 6 bases and J dropped 5 bases, with 11 bases sitting between them. CDR3 in DNA: TGTGCCAGCAGAGGGGAAATGGATAATTCACCCCTCCACTTT. Encoded protein: CASRGEMDNSPLHF.

This clone was counted between two and nine times. The rearrangement links TRBV27 to TRBJ2-7; D is undetermined. CDR1 MNHEY and CDR2 SMNVEV come from the germline V gene (reference sequence). Trimming stripped 0 bases from V and 1 base from J, with 7 bases between. The CDR3 contains 14 residues. DNA for the CDR3: TGTGCCAGCAGTTTATCAGGATATTCCTACGAGCAGTACTTC. Translation: CASSLSGYSYEQYF.

This chain connects TRBV7-2 to TRBJ2-1, with 7 bases fitting TRBD1. The CDR3 has 15 amino acids. The J segment lost 9 bases and the V segment lost 5 bases, leaving 13 bases of the junction unmatched. Per germline, CDR1 SGHTA and CDR2 FQGNSA. The CDR3 region has the DNA TGTGCCAGCAGCCCGTCCAAAGACAGGGTTGCTGAGCAGTTCTTC. Translated: CASSPSKDRVAEQFF.

The V and J genes are TRBV6-5 and TRBJ2-5; 9 bases align to TRBD2. Unmatched junction bases numbered 3, after V lost 2 bases and J lost 5 bases. This CDR3 is 14 amino acids long. CDR1 MNHEY and CDR2 SVGAGI come from the germline V gene. In nucleotides, the CDR3 is TGTGCCAGCAGTTACGGGGCGGGAGGGGAGACCCAGTACTTC. Translated: CASSYGAGGETQYF.